This T cell receptor beta chain was recovered during a study of Tregs in tolerant kidney transplant recipients. General study results and limits: Activated donor B cell expansion appeared to reveal the most relevant donor-specific TCRbeta repertoire. The small number of patients limits these findings pending further validation. Biological reproducibility was not directly addressed in this study.

This clone was seen a few times. Its antigen is unknown. The nonmyeloablative bone marrow transplants came from related graft donors, with transient mixed chimerism. Unstimulated Tregs (CD4+CD25+CD127-) and CD4+CD25- non-Tregs were sorted from PBMCs. With V trimmed by 6 bases and J by 2 bases, 5 bases remained unmatched. The CDR3 is 14 residues long. Germline loops: CDR1 ENHRY, CDR2 SYGVKD. Profiling relied on immunoSEQ multiplex PCR, and the TCRdb table lists in-frame clones only, not all of them. This sample yields approximately 60,000 clones, of which roughly 86% are seen a single time; 3.8% belongs to the top ten.

The sequenced sample was CD4+ T cells from blood (PBMCs), obtained 6 months after the transplant. The clonotype originates from a human patient who received a combined kidney and bone marrow transplant. Some of the T cells might come from the graft donor. The V call is TRBV10-3, the J call TRBJ2-7; 9 bases line up with TRBD1. The CDR3 bases are TGTGCCATCAGACCGGGACAGGGCCCCTACGAGCAGTACTTC. This codes for CAIRPGQGPYEQYF.